One sample yielded the 20 T cell receptor beta chains listed below, sequenced in a study of blood T cells in healthy people across ages. Then a second PCR, running roughly 6 to 12 cycles, was carried out with a sample-barcoded 5' primer and a J-beta primer mix. TCRdb independently ran MiXCR on the 5' RACE reads; one entry per CDR3 protein. The table includes 600,000 to 650,000 distinct CDR3 sequences, roughly three fifths detected once. What was sequenced was blood. The receptors stem from a man aged 55 to 70 in good health.

V gene TRBV4-2 combines with J gene TRBJ2-1; TRBD2 matches at 14 bases. CDR1 and CDR2 (germline): LGHNA, YNFKEQ. The CDR3 extends over 16 amino acids. V was clipped by 0 bases and J by 5 bases; unmatched bases: 0. CDR3 protein: CASSQEGLAGDNEQFF. In DNA, the CDR3 is TGTGCCAGCAGCCAAGAGGGACTAGCGGGGGACAATGAGCAGTTCTTC.

The CDR3 sequence: CATSRIRVNSPLHF. The CDR3 nucleotides read TGTGCCACCAGCAGAATCAGGGTTAATTCACCCCTCCACTTT. This chain connects TRBV15 to TRBJ1-6; TRBD1 might be the D (5 bases). CDR3 length equals 14 residues. CDR1 and CDR2 (germline): LNHNV, YYDKDF (reference sequence). Trimming shortened V by 2 bases and J by 6 bases, and 8 bases separated the two germline ends.

CDR3 bases: TGTGCCAGCAGCTTATCGTCGGCGGTTAGGTCCTACGAGCAGTACTTC. Translation: CASSLSSAVRSYEQYF. V usage is TRBV7-2 and J usage is TRBJ2-7; D uncertain. CDR3 length: 16 amino acids. Trimming took 2 bases from V and 1 from J, leaving 15 bases between them. Germline V gene sequence: CDR1 SGHTA, CDR2 FQGNSA.

This clonotype came up a few times. This chain connects TRBV29-1 to TRBJ2-5; TRBD2 matches at 14 bases. The length of the CDR3 is 19 residues. Germline V gene sequence: CDR1 SQVTM, CDR2 ANQGSEA. Unmatched junction bases numbered 10, after V lost 1 base and J lost 0 bases. CDR3 amino acids: CSVEVHGLAGGRYQETQYF. CDR3 DNA sequence: TGCAGCGTTGAAGTCCACGGACTAGCGGGGGGCAGGTACCAAGAGACCCAGTACTTC.

The chain is built from TRBV29-1 and TRBJ2-1; 11 nucleotides agree with TRBD1. Germline loops: CDR1 SQVTM, CDR2 ANQGSEA. The V segment lost 8 bases and the J segment 7 bases; nucleotides outside the gene matches: 7. This CDR3 has 13 residues. The CDR3 nucleotides read TGCAGCACCCGGGACAGGGGGTGGAATGAGCAGTTCTTC. This encodes CSTRDRGWNEQFF.

V and J are TRBV5-1 and TRBJ2-5; no definite D call. The germline gives CDR1 SGHRS, CDR2 YFSETQ. Trimming stripped 4 bases from V and 5 bases from J, with 12 bases between. The CDR3 consists of 13 residues. The CDR3 reads CASSKGTSETQYF. In DNA, the CDR3 is TGCGCCAGCAGCAAGGGCACGTCGGAGACCCAGTACTTC.

The genes are TRBV19 and TRBJ1-4; TRBD1 matches 7 bases. V lost 8 bases, J lost 2 bases, and 5 bases stayed unmatched. The CDR3 has 14 amino acids. Germline CDR1 LNHDA, CDR2 SQIVND (reference sequence). The CDR3 is CASGGQATNEKLFF. The CDR3 bases are TGTGCCAGTGGCGGACAGGCGACTAATGAAAAACTGTTTTTT.

This clonotype was seen a few times. DNA of the CDR3: TGCGCCAGCAGCTTGGGAGGACAGGGAGGCTATGGCTACACCTTC. Residues: CASSLGGQGGYGYTF. This chain connects TRBV5-1 to TRBJ1-2, with 8 bases that match TRBD1. Germline assignment: CDR1 SGHRS and CDR2 YFSETQ. V lost 0 bases and J lost 4; bases outside the gene matches: 5. The CDR3 is 15 residues long.

This clonotype was seen only a few times. The chain uses TRBV2 and TRBJ1-2; 12 nucleotides agree with TRBD1. CDR1 and CDR2 (germline): SNHLY, FYNNEI. This CDR3 has 13 amino acids. V gave up 8 bases and J gave up 8 bases; unmatched junction bases: 6. The CDR3 DNA reads as TGTGCCAGCCGGGGACAGGGGGCGGGAGGCTACACCTTC. Amino acids: CASRGQGAGGYTF.

The chain employs TRBV5-1 and TRBJ2-1; tentatively, D is TRBD1 (6 bases). V lost 3 bases to trimming and J lost 13 bases, with 20 bases between them. Germline V gives CDR1 SGHRS, CDR2 YFSETQ. The CDR3 spans 14 residues. The CDR3 reads CASSSSLGQGRQFF. CDR3 bases: TGCGCCAGCAGCTCCTCGTTAGGGCAGGGGAGACAGTTCTTC.

Note on this clonotype: This may come from a read error, since a much larger clone is one base off. This chain links TRBV7-2 with TRBJ2-7, with D possibly being TRBD1 or TRBD2 (5 bases each). The V end lost 2 bases, the J end lost 5 bases, and 13 bases lay between the germline ends. The CDR3 length is 14 residues. Per the germline V gene, CDR1 is SGHTA and CDR2 is FQGNSA. The CDR3 coding sequence is TGTGCCAGCAGCTTACAGGGCTGGGACCACGAGCAGTACTTC. Residues: CASSLQGWDHEQYF. Full variable domain (rest looked up from reference TRBV7-2 and TRBJ2-7): GAGVSQSPSNKVTEKGKDVELRCDPISGHTALYWYRQSLGQGLEFLIYFQGNSAPDKSGLPSDRFSAERTGGSVSTLTIQRTQQEDSAVYLCASSLQGWDHEQYFGPGTRLTVT.

This chain connects TRBV7-2 to TRBJ1-4, with D tentatively TRBD1 (6 bases). Trimming took off 5 bases at V and 10 bases at J, with 20 bases between the two ends. CDR1 and CDR2 (germline): SGHTA, FQGNSA. The length of the CDR3 is 15 residues. The CDR3 DNA reads as TGTGCCAGCAGCCCACGGGACACCCCACCGGGAAAACTGTTTTTT. It specifies CASSPRDTPPGKLFF.

This rearrangement joins TRBV15 to TRBJ2-5; 9 bases match TRBD1. V shed 0 bases, J shed 6 bases, and the junction held 5 bases outside the gene matches. This CDR3 comprises 15 residues. The germline V gene encodes CDR1 LNHNV and CDR2 YYDKDF (reference sequence). This chain's CDR3 is CATSRDSGQGQTQYF. As DNA, the CDR3 is TGTGCCACCAGCAGAGATTCGGGACAGGGACAGACCCAGTACTTC. The whole variable domain, remainder taken from reference TRBV15 and TRBJ2-5, is DAMVIQNPRYQVTQFGKPVTLSCSQTLNHNVMYWYQQKSSQAPKLLFHYYDKDFNNEADTPDNFQSRRPNTSFCFLDIRSPGLGDTAMYLCATSRDSGQGQTQYFGPGTRLLVL.

This clonotype occurred a few times. The J gene is TRBJ1-2, the V gene TRBV5-5; no reliable D call. Deletions cut 0 bases from V and 3 bases from J, with 15 bases between. Germline V gives CDR1 SGHKS, CDR2 YYEKEE (reference sequence). This CDR3 is built from 16 residues. The CDR3 loop is CASSLEPSWGYYGYTF. DNA of the CDR3: TGTGCCAGCAGCTTGGAGCCCAGTTGGGGTTACTATGGCTACACCTTC. Full variable domain (remainder filled in from reference TRBV5-5 and TRBJ1-2): DAGVTQSPTHLIKTRGQQVTLRCSPISGHKSVSWYQQVLGQGPQFIFQYYEKEERGRGNFPDRFSARQFPNYSSELNVNALLLGDSALYLCASSLEPSWGYYGYTFGSGTRLTVV.

The chain combines TRBV20-1 with TRBJ2-1, with 9 bases lining up with TRBD1. Per germline, CDR1 DFQATT and CDR2 SNEGSKA (reference sequence). J gave up 9 bases and V 5 bases, and 17 bases lay outside the gene matches. The CDR3 has 16 residues. The CDR3 protein is CSAAMTGQGDGSEQFF. The CDR3 DNA reads as TGCAGTGCTGCCATGACGGGACAGGGAGACGGGAGTGAGCAGTTCTTC.

This chain connects TRBV6-1 to TRBJ1-1; tentative D call: TRBD1 (5 bases). Deletions cut 4 bases from V and 4 bases from J, with 16 bases between. The CDR3 consists of 15 residues. The germline CDR1 and CDR2 sequences are MNHNS and SASEGT. CDR3 residues: CASSVWWQGGTEAFF. The CDR3 bases are TGTGCCAGCAGTGTTTGGTGGCAGGGAGGCACTGAAGCTTTCTTT.

The gene calls are TRBV5-4 and TRBJ2-7; the D gene is possibly TRBD1 (6 bases). The CDR3 length is 13 residues. CDR1 and CDR2 (germline): SGHNT, YYREEE (reference sequence). Trimming shortened V by 4 bases and J by 3 bases, and 11 bases separated the two germline ends. CDR3 nucleotide sequence: TGTGCCAGCAGCCCAAAACAGGGCTACGAGCAGTACTTC. Amino acids: CASSPKQGYEQYF.

This clonotype was seen only a few times. The rearrangement joins TRBV20-1 to TRBJ2-1; 9 bases map to TRBD2. The germline CDR1 and CDR2 sequences are DFQATT and SNEGSKA (reference sequence). CDR3 size: 16 residues. V was pared by 6 bases and J by 5 bases, with 14 bases of the junction left unmatched. The CDR3 sequence is CSAEVPIAGVDNEQFF. CDR3 nucleotide sequence: TGCAGTGCCGAGGTCCCTATAGCGGGGGTAGACAATGAGCAGTTCTTC.

This CDR3 is CASRRQGAPYGYTF. For the CDR3, the DNA is TGTGCCAGCAGGCGACAGGGGGCTCCCTATGGCTACACCTTC. The V and J genes are TRBV7-2 and TRBJ1-2; the match to TRBD1 covers 10 bases. The J segment lost 4 bases and the V segment lost 6 bases, leaving 5 bases of the junction unmatched. Germline CDR1 SGHTA, CDR2 FQGNSA. This CDR3 comprises 14 residues.

V is TRBV20-1 and J is TRBJ1-2; D not resolved. The V end lost 3 bases, the J end lost 0 bases, and 8 bases lay between the germline ends. Germline V lookup: CDR1 DFQATT, CDR2 SNEGSKA (reference sequence). CDR3 size: 13 residues. The CDR3 loop reads CSARSESNYGYTF. CDR3 nucleotide sequence: TGCAGTGCTAGGTCGGAATCTAACTATGGCTACACCTTC.